This TCR beta chain stems from a study of T cell changes during pregnancy in multiple sclerosis. Sequencing was performed with immunoSEQ multiplex PCR; in TCRdb, only in-frame clones are kept and a portion is missing. The sample yields fewer than 95,000 clones, roughly 92% seen once. There are 15 residues in the CDR3. Germline trimming cut 0 bases from V and 6 bases from J; bases unmatched to any gene: 7. Germline loops: CDR1 LNHNV, CDR2 YYDKDF (reference sequence). The receptor comes from a female donor in good health, enrolled as a control in a pregnancy study. The rearrangement links TRBV15 to TRBJ2-7, with 8 bases matching TRBD1. The material sequenced was peripheral blood, taken in the first trimester of pregnancy. CDR3 nucleotides: TGTGCCACCAGCAGAGATCCGGGGACAGGCATCGAGCAGTACTTC. This encodes CATSRDPGTGIEQYF.